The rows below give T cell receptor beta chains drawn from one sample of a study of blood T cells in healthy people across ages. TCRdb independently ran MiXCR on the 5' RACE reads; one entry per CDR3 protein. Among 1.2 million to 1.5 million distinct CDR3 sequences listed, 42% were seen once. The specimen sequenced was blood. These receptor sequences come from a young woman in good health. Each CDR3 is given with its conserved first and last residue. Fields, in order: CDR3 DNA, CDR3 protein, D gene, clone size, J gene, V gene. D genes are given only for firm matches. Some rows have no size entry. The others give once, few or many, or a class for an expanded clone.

TGCGCCAGCAGCCAATCCTCCCCGGGACAGGGGGCAGATACGCGGTATTTT | CASSQSSPGQGADTRYF | TRBD1 | once | TRBJ2-3 | TRBV4-1
TGTGCCAGCAGTTACCCGACTAGCGGTACCTACGAGCAGTACTTC | CASSYPTSGTYEQYF | TRBD2 | - | TRBJ2-7 | TRBV6-2/TRBV6-3
TGCAGCGTTGAAGGCAAGCGGGGGGGTTCCTACAATGAGCAGTTCTTC | CSVEGKRGGSYNEQFF | TRBD2 | few | TRBJ2-1 | TRBV29-1
TGCGCCAGCAGGGTTCGGCTAGGGGATAGGGATGAGCAGTACTTC | CASRVRLGDRDEQYF | - | - | TRBJ2-7 | TRBV5-1
TGTGCCAGCAAGAAGGGACAGGGAGGTCAGCCCCAGCATTTT | CASKKGQGGQPQHF | TRBD1 | - | TRBJ1-5 | TRBV12-3/TRBV12-4
TGTGCCAGCAGCTTGGTTTCGGGACTCCCATTGGGCGAGCAGTACTTC | CASSLVSGLPLGEQYF | - | - | TRBJ2-7 | TRBV5-4
TGTGCCAGCAGTTACTCGAGTAACAGGGCAGATACGCAGTATTTT | CASSYSSNRADTQYF | - | - | TRBJ2-3 | TRBV6-2/TRBV6-3
TGTGCCAGCAGCAACAGGGGGTACATTCAGTACTTC | CASSNRGYIQYF | TRBD1 | - | TRBJ2-4 | TRBV28
TGTGCCAGCAGCTTGCTGGCGGAGACAAACATTCAGTACTTC | CASSLLAETNIQYF | - | few | TRBJ2-4 | TRBV7-6
TGCAGTGCGACAGAATGGGGATCGAACACTGAAGCTTTCTTT | CSATEWGSNTEAFF | - | - | TRBJ1-1 | TRBV20-1
TGCGCCAGCAGCCAAGTTAGCTTCTCGGGAGGGCCCCACGAGCAGTACTTC | CASSQVSFSGGPHEQYF | TRBD2 | - | TRBJ2-7 | TRBV4-1
TGTGCCATCAGTGGAGCTAGCGGGAGGGCTGACTACAATGAGCAGTTCTTC | CAISGASGRADYNEQFF | TRBD2 | - | TRBJ2-1 | TRBV10-3
TGTGCCAGCAACTCCGGGACAGGGTTCGAGCAGTACTTC | CASNSGTGFEQYF | TRBD1 | few | TRBJ2-7 | TRBV7-2
TGTGCCAGCAGCCCAGGCGGGCTAGCGGGAGGTGCGCAGTTCTTC | CASSPGGLAGGAQFF | TRBD2 | - | TRBJ2-1 | TRBV7-2
TGTGCCAGCAGCGAACTCAGCGGGAGAGGGAACAATGAGCAGTACTTC | CASSELSGRGNNEQYF | TRBD2 | - | TRBJ2-5 | TRBV27
TGTGCCATGGGACAGGGAGGTTACGAGCAGTACTTC | CAMGQGGYEQYF | TRBD1 | few | TRBJ2-7 | TRBV10-3
TGTGCCAGCAGCCAGGAACTAGGAGGGCAGTTCTTC | CASSQELGGQFF | - | - | TRBJ2-1 | TRBV3-1
TGCGCCAGCAGCATCACAGGGGGCTTAGAGACCCAGTACTTC | CASSITGGLETQYF | TRBD1 | - | TRBJ2-5 | TRBV10-2
TGTGCCAGCAGCTTTGGCTTTGGACGGAGCTCCTACGAGCAGTACTTC | CASSFGFGRSSYEQYF | - | - | TRBJ2-7 | TRBV7-9
TGCAGTGCCCCTCAGCCGGGACGGCAGGGAAATGGCTACACCTTC | CSAPQPGRQGNGYTF | - | - | TRBJ1-2 | TRBV20-1